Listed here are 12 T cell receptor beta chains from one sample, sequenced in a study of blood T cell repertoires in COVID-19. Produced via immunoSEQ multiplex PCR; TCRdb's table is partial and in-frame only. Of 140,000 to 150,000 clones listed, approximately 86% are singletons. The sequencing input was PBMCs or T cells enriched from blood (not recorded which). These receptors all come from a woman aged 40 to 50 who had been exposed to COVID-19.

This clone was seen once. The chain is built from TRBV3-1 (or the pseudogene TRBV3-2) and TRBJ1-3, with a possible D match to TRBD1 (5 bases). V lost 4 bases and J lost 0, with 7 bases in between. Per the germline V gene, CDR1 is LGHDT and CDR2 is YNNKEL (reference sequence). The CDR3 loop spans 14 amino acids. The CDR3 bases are TGTGCCAGCAGCCGGGGCAGCTCTGGAAACACCATATATTTT. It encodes CASSRGSSGNTIYF.

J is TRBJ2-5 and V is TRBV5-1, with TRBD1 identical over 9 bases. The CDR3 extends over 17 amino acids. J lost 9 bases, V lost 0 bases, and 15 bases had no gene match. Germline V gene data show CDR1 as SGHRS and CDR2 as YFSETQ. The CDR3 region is CASSLAGTGSPGVSQYF. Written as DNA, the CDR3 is TGCGCCAGCAGCTTGGCCGGGACAGGGAGTCCTGGGGTGTCCCAGTACTTC.

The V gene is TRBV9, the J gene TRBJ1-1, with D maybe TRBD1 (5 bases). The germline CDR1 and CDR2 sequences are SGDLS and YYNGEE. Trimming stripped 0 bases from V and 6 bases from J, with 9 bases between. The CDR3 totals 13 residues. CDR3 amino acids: CASSVVGRPEAFF. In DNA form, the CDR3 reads TGTGCCAGCAGCGTAGTGGGGCGGCCTGAAGCTTTCTTT.

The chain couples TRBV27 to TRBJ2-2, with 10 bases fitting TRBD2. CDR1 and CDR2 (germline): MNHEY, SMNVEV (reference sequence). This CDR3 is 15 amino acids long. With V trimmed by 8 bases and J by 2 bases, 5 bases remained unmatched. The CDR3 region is CASLRLAGNTGELFF. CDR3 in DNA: TGTGCCAGCCTAAGACTAGCGGGTAACACCGGGGAGCTGTTTTTT.

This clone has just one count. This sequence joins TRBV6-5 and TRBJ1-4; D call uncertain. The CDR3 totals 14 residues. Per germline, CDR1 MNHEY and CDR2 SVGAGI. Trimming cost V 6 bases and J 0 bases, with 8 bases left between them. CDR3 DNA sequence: TGTGCCAGCAGCCACAGTGCAACTAATGAAAAACTGTTTTTT. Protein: CASSHSATNEKLFF.

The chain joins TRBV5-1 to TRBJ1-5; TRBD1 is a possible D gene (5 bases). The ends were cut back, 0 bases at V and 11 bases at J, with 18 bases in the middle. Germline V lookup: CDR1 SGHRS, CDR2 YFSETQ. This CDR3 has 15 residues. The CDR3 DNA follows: TGCGCCAGCAGCTTGGTAGGGGAGGGCAACAAGGCCCAGCATTTT. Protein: CASSLVGEGNKAQHF. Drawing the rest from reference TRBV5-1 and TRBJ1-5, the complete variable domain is KAGVTQTPRYLIKTRGQQVTLSCSPISGHRSVSWYQQTPGQGLQFLFEYFSETQRNKGNFPGRFSGRQFSNSRSEMNVSTLELGDSALYLCASSLVGEGNKAQHFGDGTRLSIL.

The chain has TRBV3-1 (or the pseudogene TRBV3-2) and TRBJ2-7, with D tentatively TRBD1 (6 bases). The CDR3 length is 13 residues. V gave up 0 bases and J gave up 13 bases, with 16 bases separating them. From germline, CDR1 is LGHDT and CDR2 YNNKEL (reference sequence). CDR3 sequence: CASSQDLRDTFYF. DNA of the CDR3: TGTGCCAGCAGCCAAGATCTCCGGGACACCTTCTACTTC.

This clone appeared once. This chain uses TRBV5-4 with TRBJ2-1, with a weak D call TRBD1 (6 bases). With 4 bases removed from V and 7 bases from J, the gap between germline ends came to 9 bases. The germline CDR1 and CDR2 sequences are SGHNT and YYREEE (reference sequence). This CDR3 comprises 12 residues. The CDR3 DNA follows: TGTGCCAGCAGCCCACAGGGTAATGAGCAGTTCTTC. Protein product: CASSPQGNEQFF.

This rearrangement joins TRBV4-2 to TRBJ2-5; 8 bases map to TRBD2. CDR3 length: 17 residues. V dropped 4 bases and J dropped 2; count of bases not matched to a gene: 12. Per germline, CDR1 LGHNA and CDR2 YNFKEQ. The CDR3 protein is CASSPRDGGGNQETQYF. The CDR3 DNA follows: TGTGCCAGCAGCCCTCGGGATGGCGGGGGGAATCAAGAGACCCAGTACTTC.

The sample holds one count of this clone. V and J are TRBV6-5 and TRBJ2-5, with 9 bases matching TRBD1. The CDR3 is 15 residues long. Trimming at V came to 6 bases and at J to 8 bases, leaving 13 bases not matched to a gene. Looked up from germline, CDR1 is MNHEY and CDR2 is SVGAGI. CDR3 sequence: CASREGQGVQGTQYF. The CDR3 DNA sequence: TGTGCCAGCAGAGAGGGACAGGGAGTGCAAGGTACCCAGTACTTC.

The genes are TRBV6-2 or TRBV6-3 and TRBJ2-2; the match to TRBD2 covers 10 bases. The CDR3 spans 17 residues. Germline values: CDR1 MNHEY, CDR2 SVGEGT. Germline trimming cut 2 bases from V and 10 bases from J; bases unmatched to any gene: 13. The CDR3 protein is CASSYVLAGDYRLELFF. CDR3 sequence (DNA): TGTGCCAGCAGTTACGTCCTAGCGGGAGACTACCGGTTGGAGCTGTTTTTT.

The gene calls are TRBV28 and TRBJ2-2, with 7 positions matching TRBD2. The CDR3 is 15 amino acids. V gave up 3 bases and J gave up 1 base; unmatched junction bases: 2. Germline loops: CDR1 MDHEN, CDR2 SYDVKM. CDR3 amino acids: CASSLGGKNTGELFF. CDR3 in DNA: TGTGCCAGCAGTTTGGGGGGGAAGAACACCGGGGAGCTGTTTTTT.